Listed here are 6 T cell receptor beta chains from one sample, sequenced in a study of breast tumors, draining lymph nodes, adjacent tissues. A single record per CDR3 protein comes from TCRdb applying MiXCR to the multiplex PCR reads. The sample lists more than 250,000 distinct CDR3 sequences, around 30% seen once, with more than 1% in the top ten. Axillary draining lymph nodes of breast cancer patients supplied the node samples. Sequences were obtained from axillary lymph node tissue. Source of these receptors: a female donor with breast cancer. Some clones in this sample may be carry-over from other donors' samples.

A word on this clonotype: A clone one base away is much larger, so this may be a read error. This sequence joins TRBV6-6 and TRBJ2-3; D remains ambiguous. The CDR3 runs 13 residues. V was pared by 8 bases and J by 0 bases, with 9 bases between. Germline values: CDR1 MNHNY, CDR2 SVGAGI (reference sequence). CDR3 protein: CASGRTSTDTQYF. CDR3 coding DNA: TGTGCCAGCGGCCGAACTAGCACAGATACGCAGTATTTT.

This clonotype was seen at least ten times. The rearrangement links TRBV4-1 to TRBJ2-7; D may correspond to TRBD1 or TRBD2 (5 bases each). The V gene lost 3 bases and the J gene lost 4 bases, with 16 bases spanning the gap. Per the germline V gene, CDR1 is MGHRA and CDR2 is YSYEKL. The CDR3 has 15 amino acids. The CDR3 coding sequence is TGCGCCAGCAGCCAGGGACCGGGGCCGCCGTACGAGCAGTACTTC. Translated, it gives CASSQGPGPPYEQYF.

This clonotype turned up a few times. The gene calls are TRBV3-2 and TRBJ2-5; TRBD1 is taken as the D call from the table, unchecked against the DNA. TRBV3-2 constitutes a pseudogene. The CDR3 length is 18 residues. The chain's CDR3 is CASSQTPGTGGAEETQYF. The CDR3 nucleotides are TGTGCCAGCAGCCAGACACCCGGGACAGGGGGCGCGGAGGAGACCCAGTACTTC.

This clonotype was counted many times. V gene TRBV7-9 combines with J gene TRBJ2-7; D may be TRBD1 (5 bases). The CDR3 sequence is 14 residues long. In germline, CDR1 is SEHNR, CDR2 FQNEAQ (reference sequence). The V gene lost 5 bases and the J gene lost 1 base, with 12 bases spanning the gap. The CDR3 reads CASSRRVGSYEQYF. As DNA, the CDR3 is TGTGCCAGCAGCCGCAGGGTAGGATCCTACGAGCAGTACTTC.

A word on this clonotype: A read error may produce the germline difference seen at one junction end. V usage is TRBV10-3 and J usage is TRBJ2-3, with 9 nucleotides matching TRBD2. Germline values: CDR1 ENHRY, CDR2 SYGVKD. CDR3 length equals 16 residues. This CDR3 reads CASTGQTSGSTDTRYF. As DNA, the CDR3 is TGTGCCAGCACGGGACAGACTAGCGGCTCCACAGATACGCGGTATTTT.

This chain links TRBV12-3 or TRBV12-4 with TRBJ2-5; D might be TRBD2 (5 bases). V was pared by 8 bases and J by 4 bases, with 14 bases between. The CDR3 is made up of 13 amino acids. The CDR3 DNA sequence: TGTGCCAGCCTACCCGGGGAGAGAGAGACCCAGTACTTC. Translation: CASLPGERETQYF.